A selection of T cell receptor beta chains follows, all from one sample in a study of T cells in localized non-small cell lung cancer. Repertoires were generated with immunoSEQ multiplex PCR, while TCRdb's copy carries only in-frame clones and drops some. Of 13,000 to 15,000 clones detected, roughly nine tenths appear once; the ten largest clones hold 2.5% to 3%. The input for sequencing was peripheral blood mononuclear cells, taken before any cancer treatment. The receptors originated from a man between 40 and 70 years old with stage III lung adenocarcinoma. Each CDR3 is given without its conserved first and last residue. Fields, in order: V gene, J gene, CDR3 protein.

TRBV5-4	TRBJ2-7	ASSSAGLAGKGSYEQY
TRBV18	TRBJ1-1	ASSPLNKMNTEAF
TRBV28	TRBJ2-5	ASSYPGGWEQY
TRBV27	TRBJ1-4	ASRKDRLEKLF
TRBV14	TRBJ2-1	ASSQDWASGRAAYNEQF
TRBV30	TRBJ1-6	AWRGQGRSPLH
TRBV30	TRBJ2-2	ARTSQGGLATGELF
TRBV20-1	TRBJ2-1	SARSNEQF
TRBV27	TRBJ2-7	ASSSAAGGPYEQY
TRBV25-1	TRBJ2-7	ASSLGAPGNEQY
TRBV7-9	TRBJ2-1	ASSSWLDNEQF
TRBV2	TRBJ2-6	ASSLTSSGANVLT
TRBV7-9	TRBJ2-1	ASSLAGGYEQF
TRBV19	TRBJ1-1	ASQGAWGAF
TRBV7-2	TRBJ2-2	ASSLQGPNTGELF
TRBV28	TRBJ2-2	ASRERTGELF
TRBV5-1	TRBJ2-5	ASSIGPGTGGLVQETQY
TRBV28	TRBJ2-7	ASSPVTGTGPSYEQY
TRBV15	.	ATSRADTYEQY
TRBV6-5	TRBJ2-4	ASSTGKAKNIQY
TRBV5-8	TRBJ2-2	ASSVTGATHTGELF
TRBV5-6	TRBJ1-5	ASSPAGRNNQPQH